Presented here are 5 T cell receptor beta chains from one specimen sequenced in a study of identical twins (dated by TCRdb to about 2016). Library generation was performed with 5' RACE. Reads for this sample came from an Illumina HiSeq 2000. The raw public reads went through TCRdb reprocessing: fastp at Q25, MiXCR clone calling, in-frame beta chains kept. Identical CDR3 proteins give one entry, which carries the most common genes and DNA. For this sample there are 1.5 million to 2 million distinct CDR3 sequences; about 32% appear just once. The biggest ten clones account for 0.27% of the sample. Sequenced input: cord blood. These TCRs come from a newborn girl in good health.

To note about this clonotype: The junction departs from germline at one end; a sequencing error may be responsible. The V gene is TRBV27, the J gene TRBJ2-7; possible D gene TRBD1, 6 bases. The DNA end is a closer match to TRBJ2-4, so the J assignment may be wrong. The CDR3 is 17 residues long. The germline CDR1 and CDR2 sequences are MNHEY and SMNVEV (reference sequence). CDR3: CASSSSSRGLAKSIQYF. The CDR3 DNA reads TGTGCCAGCAGTTCCTCGAGCAGGGGTCTAGCCAAAAGCATTCAGTACTTC.

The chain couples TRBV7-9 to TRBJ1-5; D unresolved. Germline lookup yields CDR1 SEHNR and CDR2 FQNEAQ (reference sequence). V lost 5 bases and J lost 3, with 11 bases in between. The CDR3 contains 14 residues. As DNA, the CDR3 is TGTGCCAGCAGCCGCGACACCTTCAATCAGCCCCAGCATTTT. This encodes CASSRDTFNQPQHF.

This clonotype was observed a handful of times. Written as DNA, the CDR3 is TGTGCCAGCAGTTTGAGTAGCGGGACTAACACCGGGGAGCTGTTTTTT. Translating gives CASSLSSGTNTGELFF. V gene TRBV27 combines with J gene TRBJ2-2, with TRBD2 matching 8 bases. The CDR3 totals 16 residues. CDR1 and CDR2 (germline): MNHEY, SMNVEV (reference sequence). V was clipped by 3 bases and J by 2 bases; unmatched bases: 5.

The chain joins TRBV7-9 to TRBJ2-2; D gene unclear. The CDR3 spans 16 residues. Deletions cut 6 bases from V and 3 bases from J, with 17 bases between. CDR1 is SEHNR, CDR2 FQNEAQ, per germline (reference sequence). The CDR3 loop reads CASRWVAAWDTGELFF. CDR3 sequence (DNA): TGTGCCAGCAGATGGGTAGCAGCCTGGGACACCGGGGAGCTGTTTTTT.

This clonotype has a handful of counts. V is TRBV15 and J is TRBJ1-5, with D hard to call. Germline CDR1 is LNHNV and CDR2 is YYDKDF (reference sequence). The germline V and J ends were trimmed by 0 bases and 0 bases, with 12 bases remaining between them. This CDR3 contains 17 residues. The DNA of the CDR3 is TGTGCCACCAGCAGAGATCAAGGTGGCTATAGCAATCAGCCCCAGCATTTT. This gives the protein CATSRDQGGYSNQPQHF.